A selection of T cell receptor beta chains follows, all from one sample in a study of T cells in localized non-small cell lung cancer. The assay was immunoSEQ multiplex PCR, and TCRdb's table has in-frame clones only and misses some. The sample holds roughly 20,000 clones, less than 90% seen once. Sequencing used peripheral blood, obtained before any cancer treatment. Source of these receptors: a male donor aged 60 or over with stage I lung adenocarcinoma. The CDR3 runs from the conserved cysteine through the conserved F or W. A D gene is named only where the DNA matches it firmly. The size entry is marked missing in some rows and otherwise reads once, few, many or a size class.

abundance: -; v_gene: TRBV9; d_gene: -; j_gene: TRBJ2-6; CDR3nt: TGTGCCAGCAGCCCTACGGGTGGCTCTGGGGCCAACGTCCTGACTTTC; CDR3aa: CASSPTGGSGANVLTF
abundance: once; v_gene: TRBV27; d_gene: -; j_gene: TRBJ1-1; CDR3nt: TGTGCCAGCAGTTCGATGGGCAGGGGGAACACTGAAGCTTTCTTT; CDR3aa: CASSSMGRGNTEAFF
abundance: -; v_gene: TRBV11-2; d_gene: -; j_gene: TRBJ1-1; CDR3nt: TGTGCCAGCAGCTTAGTAGGGAACACTGAAGCTTTCTTT; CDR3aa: CASSLVGNTEAFF
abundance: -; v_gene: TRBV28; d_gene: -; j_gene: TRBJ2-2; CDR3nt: TGTGCCAGCAGGTCCTGGGACGGGGAGCTGTTTTTT; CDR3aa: CASRSWDGELFF
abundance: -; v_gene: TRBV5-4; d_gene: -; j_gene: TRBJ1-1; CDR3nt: TGTGCCAGCAGCTCGCAGGGGATAAACACTGAAGCTTTCTTT; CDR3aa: CASSSQGINTEAFF
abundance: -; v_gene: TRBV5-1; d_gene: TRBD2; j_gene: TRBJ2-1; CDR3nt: TGCGCCAGCAGCCCGGGACTAGCGGGGGGGAGTTACTTCTTC; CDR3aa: CASSPGLAGGSYFF
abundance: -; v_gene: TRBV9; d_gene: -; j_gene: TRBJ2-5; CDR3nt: TGTGCCAGCAGCGTAAAAGGGAGTGAAGAGACCCAGTACTTC; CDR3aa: CASSVKGSEETQYF
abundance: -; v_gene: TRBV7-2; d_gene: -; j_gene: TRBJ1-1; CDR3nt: TGTGCCAGCAGCCCGGGAGTCATGAACACTGAAGCTTTCTTT; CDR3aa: CASSPGVMNTEAFF
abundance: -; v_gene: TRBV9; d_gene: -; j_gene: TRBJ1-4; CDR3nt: TGTGCCAGCAGCGTAGAGGGGTTCACTAATGAAAAACTGTTTTTT; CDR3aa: CASSVEGFTNEKLFF
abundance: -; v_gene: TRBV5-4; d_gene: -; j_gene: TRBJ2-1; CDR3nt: TGTGCCAGCAGTCTGTCGGGCGGGCGAAACTACAATGAGCAGTTCTTC; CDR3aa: CASSLSGGRNYNEQFF
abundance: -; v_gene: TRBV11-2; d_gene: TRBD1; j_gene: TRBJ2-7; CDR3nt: TGTGCCAGCAGCCCCATAGGGACAGGGGTCCACGAGCAGTACTTC; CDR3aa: CASSPIGTGVHEQYF
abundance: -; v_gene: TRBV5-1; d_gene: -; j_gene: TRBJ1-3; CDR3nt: TGCGCCAGCAGCCTCGGGACATCTGGAAACACCATATATTTT; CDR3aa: CASSLGTSGNTIYF
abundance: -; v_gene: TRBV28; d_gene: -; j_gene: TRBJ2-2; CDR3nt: TGTGCCAGCAGTTTCTTCCTAACCCACACCGGGGAGCTGTTTTTT; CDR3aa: CASSFFLTHTGELFF
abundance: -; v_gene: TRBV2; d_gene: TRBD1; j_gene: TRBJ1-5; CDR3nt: TGTGCCAGCAGTGAAAGGGGGGGACAGGGGAAGGTAGGCAATCAGCCCCAGCATTTT; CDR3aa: CASSERGGQGKVGNQPQHF
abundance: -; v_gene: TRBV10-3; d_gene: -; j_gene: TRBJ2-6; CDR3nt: TGTGCCATCAGTACCCCCTCTGGGGCCAACGTCCTGACTTTC; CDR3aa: CAISTPSGANVLTF
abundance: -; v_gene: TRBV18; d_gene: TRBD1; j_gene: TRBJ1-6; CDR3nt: TGTGCCAGCTCACAGAGGCGACAGGGGGCCAGGGAGAATTCACCCCTCCACTTT; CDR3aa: CASSQRRQGARENSPLHF
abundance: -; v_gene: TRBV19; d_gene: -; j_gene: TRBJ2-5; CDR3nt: TGTGCCAGTATAGGAGGGGCCGGGGGAGAGACCCAGTACTTC; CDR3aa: CASIGGAGGETQYF
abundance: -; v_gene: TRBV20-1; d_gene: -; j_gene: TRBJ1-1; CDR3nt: TGCAGTGCTAGGGATCAGCTGGGTGCTTTCTTT; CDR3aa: CSARDQLGAFF
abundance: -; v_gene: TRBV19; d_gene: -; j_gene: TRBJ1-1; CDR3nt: TGTGCCAGTAGTAGGGGGAGCGAAAGCGGTACTGAAGCTTTCTTT; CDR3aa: CASSRGSESGTEAFF
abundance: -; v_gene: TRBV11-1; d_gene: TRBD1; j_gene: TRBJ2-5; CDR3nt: TGTGCCAGCACGGTCAGGGGGTACCAAGAGACCCAGTACTTC; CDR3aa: CASTVRGYQETQYF
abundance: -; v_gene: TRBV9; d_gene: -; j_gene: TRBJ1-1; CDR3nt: TGTGCCAGCAGCCCCAAGGCGGGGAGAGTGGGGGCTTTCTTT; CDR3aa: CASSPKAGRVGAFF
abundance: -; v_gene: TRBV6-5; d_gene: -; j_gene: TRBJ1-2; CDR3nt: TGTGCCACCCGGATGGGCTATGGCTACACCTTC; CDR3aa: CATRMGYGYTF
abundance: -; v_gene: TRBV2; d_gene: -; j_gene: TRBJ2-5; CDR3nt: TGTGCCAGCAGACAGGGAACCAGGGAAGAGACCCAGTACTTC; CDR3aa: CASRQGTREETQYF
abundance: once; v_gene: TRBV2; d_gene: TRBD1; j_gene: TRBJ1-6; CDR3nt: TGTGCCAGCAGTTTCGACAGGGTGGGTTCACCCCTCCACTTT; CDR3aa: CASSFDRVGSPLHF
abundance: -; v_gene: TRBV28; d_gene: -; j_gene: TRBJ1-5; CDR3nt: TGTGCCAGCAGTGTCTTCGAGGGGAGCAATCAGCCCCAGCATTTT; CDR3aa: CASSVFEGSNQPQHF
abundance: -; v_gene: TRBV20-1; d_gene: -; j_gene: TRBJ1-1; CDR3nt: TGCAGTGCCTATATACACACTGAAGCTTTCTTT; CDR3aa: CSAYIHTEAFF
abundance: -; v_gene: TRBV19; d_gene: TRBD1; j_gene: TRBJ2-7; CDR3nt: TGTGCCAGTAGTATAGTGGGGGACAGCGCCTACGAGCAGTACTTC; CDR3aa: CASSIVGDSAYEQYF
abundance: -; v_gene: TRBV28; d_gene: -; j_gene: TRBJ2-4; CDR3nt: TGTGCCAGCAAGGAGTGGGTAGCCAAAAACATTCAGTACTTC; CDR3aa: CASKEWVAKNIQYF
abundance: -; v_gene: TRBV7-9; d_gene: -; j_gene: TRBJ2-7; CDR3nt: TGTGCCAGCAGCTTAGGACAGAATTACGAGCAGTACTTC; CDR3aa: CASSLGQNYEQYF
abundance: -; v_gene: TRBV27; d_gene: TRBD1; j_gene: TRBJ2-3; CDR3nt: TGTGCCAGCAGTTACAGGGGGCAAACAGATACGCAGTATTTT; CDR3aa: CASSYRGQTDTQYF
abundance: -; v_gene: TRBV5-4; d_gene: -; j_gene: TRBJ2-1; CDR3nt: TGTGCCAGCAAAGGGGGGGGACCGCGTGGTGAGCAGTTCTTC; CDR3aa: CASKGGGPRGEQFF
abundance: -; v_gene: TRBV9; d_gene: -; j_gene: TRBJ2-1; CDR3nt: TGTGCCAGCAGCGTAGAAGGGCCCGAAACCTACAATGAGCAGTTCTTC; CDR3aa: CASSVEGPETYNEQFF
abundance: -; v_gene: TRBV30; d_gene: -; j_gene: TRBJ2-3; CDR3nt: TGTGCCTGGAGTGTAGGGGATGCCGATACGCAGTATTTT; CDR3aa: CAWSVGDADTQYF
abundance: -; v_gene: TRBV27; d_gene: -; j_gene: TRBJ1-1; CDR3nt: TGTGCCAGCAGATACCATGGGGGCGCTGAAGCTTTCTTT; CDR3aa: CASRYHGGAEAFF
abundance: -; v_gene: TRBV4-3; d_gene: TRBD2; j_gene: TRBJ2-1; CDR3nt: TGCGCCAGCAGCCTTACCGGGACTAGCATCGATGAGCAGTTCTTC; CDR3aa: CASSLTGTSIDEQFF
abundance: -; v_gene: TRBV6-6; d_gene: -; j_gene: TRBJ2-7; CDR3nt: TGTGCCAGCAGGACAGGAACCTACGAGCAGTACTTC; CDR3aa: CASRTGTYEQYF
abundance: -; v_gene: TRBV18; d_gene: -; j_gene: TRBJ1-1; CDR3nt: TGTGCCAGCTCACCTCGCAGGCCCCTGGGAGCTTTCTTT; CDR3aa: CASSPRRPLGAFF
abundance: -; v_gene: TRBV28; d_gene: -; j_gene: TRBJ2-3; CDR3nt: TGTGCCAGCAGTTCAACAGGGAAGATAGCAGATACGCAGTATTTT; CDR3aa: CASSSTGKIADTQYF
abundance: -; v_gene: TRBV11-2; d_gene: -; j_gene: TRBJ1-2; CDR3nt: TGTGCCAGCAGCTTAGCAGGGGACGCGTATGGCTACACCTTC; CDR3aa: CASSLAGDAYGYTF
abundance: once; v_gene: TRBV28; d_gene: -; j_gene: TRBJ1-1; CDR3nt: TGTGCCAGCAGCCATCGGCCTGGGGGCGTCACTGAAGCTTTCTTT; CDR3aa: CASSHRPGGVTEAFF
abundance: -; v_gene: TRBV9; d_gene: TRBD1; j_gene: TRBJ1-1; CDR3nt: TGTGCCAGCAGCGTTGGTAGGGGGCCGGGGAACACTGAAGCTTTCTTT; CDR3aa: CASSVGRGPGNTEAFF
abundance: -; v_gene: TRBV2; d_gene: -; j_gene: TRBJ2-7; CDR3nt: TGTGCCAGCAGTGTCGACAGGTACGAGCAGTACTTC; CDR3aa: CASSVDRYEQYF
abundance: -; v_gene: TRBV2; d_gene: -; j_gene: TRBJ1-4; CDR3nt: TGTGCCAGCAGGTACCGGGGCGAACTGTTTTTT; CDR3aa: CASRYRGELFF
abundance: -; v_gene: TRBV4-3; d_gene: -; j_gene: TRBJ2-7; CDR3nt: TGCGCCAGCAGCCAAGATCGGGGAGGCCACGAGCAGTACTTC; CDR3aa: CASSQDRGGHEQYF
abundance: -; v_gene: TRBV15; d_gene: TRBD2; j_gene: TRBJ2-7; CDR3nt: TGTGCCACCAGCGGGGCTAGCGGGGCATCGTACGAGCAGTACTTC; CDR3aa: CATSGASGASYEQYF
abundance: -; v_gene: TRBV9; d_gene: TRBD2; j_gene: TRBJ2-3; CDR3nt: TGTGCCAGCAGCGTAGCTGGACTAGCGGCTAGCACAGATACGCAGTATTTT; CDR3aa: CASSVAGLAASTDTQYF
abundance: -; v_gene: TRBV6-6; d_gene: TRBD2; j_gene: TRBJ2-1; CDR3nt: TGTGCCAGCAGTCCCCAGGGGACTAGCAATTCATATGAGCAGTTCTTC; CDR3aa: CASSPQGTSNSYEQFF
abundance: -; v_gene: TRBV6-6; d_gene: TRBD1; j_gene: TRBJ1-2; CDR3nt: TGTGCCAGCAGTTACTCGCGAACAGGGGATGGCTACACCTTC; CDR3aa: CASSYSRTGDGYTF
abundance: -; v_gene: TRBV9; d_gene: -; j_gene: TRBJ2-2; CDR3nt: TGTGCCAGCAGCGTAGGCCAGATCACCGGGGGGCTGTTTTTT; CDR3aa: CASSVGQITGGLFF
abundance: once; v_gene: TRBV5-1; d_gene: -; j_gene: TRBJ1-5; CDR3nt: TGCGCCAGCAGCTTGGCCGGGGGAGATCAGCCCCAGCATTTT; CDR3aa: CASSLAGGDQPQHF
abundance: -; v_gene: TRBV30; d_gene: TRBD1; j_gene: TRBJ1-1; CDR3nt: TGTGCCTGCCAGGGACAGCCCGGCACTGAAGCTTTCTTT; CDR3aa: CACQGQPGTEAFF
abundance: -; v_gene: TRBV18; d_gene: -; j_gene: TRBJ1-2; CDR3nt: TGTGCCAGCTCACCACCGGTCGAGTTTAACTATGGCTACACCTTC; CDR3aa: CASSPPVEFNYGYTF
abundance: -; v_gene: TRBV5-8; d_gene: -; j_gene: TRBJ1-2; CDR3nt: TGTGCCAGCAGCTTGCGGGTAGGGGTGAACTATGGCTACACCTTC; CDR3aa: CASSLRVGVNYGYTF
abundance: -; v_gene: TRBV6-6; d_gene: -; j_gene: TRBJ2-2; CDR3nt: TGTGCCAGCAGTTCTCCCGGGGAGCTGTTTTTT; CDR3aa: CASSSPGELFF
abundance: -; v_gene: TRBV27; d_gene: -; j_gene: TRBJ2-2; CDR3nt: TGTGCCAGCAGTTTTTCCACAGGGAACACCGGGGAGCTGTTTTTT; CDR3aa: CASSFSTGNTGELFF
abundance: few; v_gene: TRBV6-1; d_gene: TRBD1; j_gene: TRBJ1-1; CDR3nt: TGTGCCAGCAGGGGACAGGGAGACACTGAAGCTTTCTTT; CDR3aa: CASRGQGDTEAFF